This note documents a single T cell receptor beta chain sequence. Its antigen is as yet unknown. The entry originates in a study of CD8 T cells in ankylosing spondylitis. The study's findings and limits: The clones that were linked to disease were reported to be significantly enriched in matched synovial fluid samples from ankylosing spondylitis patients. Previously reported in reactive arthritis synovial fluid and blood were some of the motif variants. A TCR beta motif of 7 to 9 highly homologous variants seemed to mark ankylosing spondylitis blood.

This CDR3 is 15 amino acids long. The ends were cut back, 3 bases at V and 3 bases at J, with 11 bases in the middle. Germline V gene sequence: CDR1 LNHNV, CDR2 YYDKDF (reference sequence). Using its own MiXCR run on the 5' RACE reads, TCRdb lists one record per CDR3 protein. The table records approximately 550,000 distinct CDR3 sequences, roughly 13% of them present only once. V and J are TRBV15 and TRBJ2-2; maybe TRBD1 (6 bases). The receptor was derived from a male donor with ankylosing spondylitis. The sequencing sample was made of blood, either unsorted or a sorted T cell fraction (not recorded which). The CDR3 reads CATSRGHADTGELFF. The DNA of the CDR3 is TGTGCCACCAGCAGGGGACACGCGGACACCGGGGAGCTGTTTTTT.